The T cell receptor beta chain described here comes from a study of T cells in Graves' hyperthyroidism and ophthalmopathy. In the study overall: Once the initial diagnosis was made, peripheral blood was obtained before any treatment. Study observations and caveats: Expanded thyroid clonotypes (above 0.001) were mostly also found in blood. From stable hyperthyroidism, ophthalmopathy was set apart by a 13 V-J model.

Ahead of any ophthalmopathy symptoms, the blood sample was obtained at the first diagnosis of hyperthyroidism. Concerning this clonotype itself: The antigen is unknown.

The CDR3 covers 12 residues. CDR1 is LNHNV, CDR2 YYDKDF, per germline (reference sequence). The V segment lost 7 bases and the J segment 9 bases; nucleotides outside the gene matches: 4. What was amplified from RNA transcripts were TCR beta CDR3 regions. With the HTBI primer set, the TCR CDR3 went through a first round of RT-PCR. TCRdb reprocessed the multiplex PCR reads via MiXCR and lists one record per CDR3 protein. The table has around 300,000 distinct CDR3 sequences, about an eighth seen once. The TCR was taken from a woman aged 25 to 39 with Graves' hyperthyroidism that later progressed to Graves' ophthalmopathy. Sequencing used blood. The chain carries TRBV15 and TRBJ2-3, with TRBD2 matching over 10 bases. DNA for the CDR3: TGTGCCACCATGGAGCGGGAGGGAACGCAGTATTTT. Protein: CATMEREGTQYF.